The rows below give T cell receptor beta chains drawn from one sample of a study of cytomegalovirus exposure and HLA in healthy donors. The data were produced by immunoSEQ multiplex PCR, yet TCRdb's version contains in-frame clones alone and is incomplete. This table has over 130,000 clones, 82% appearing once. What was sequenced was PBMCs. These receptors originate from a male donor in good health and CMV-seronegative. The CDR3 runs from the conserved cysteine through the conserved F or W. D genes are given only for firm matches. The size field is filled for only some rows; it gives once, few, many or a size class.

V: TRBV19
J: TRBJ2-7
size: NA
length: 15
D: NA
DNA: TGTGCCAGTAGTATCTCCGCGGACAGCTCCTACGAGCAGTACTTC
CDR3: CASSISADSSYEQYF

V: TRBV7-9
J: TRBJ2-1
size: NA
length: 12
D: NA
DNA: TGTGCCAGCAGCTATACAGAAAATGAGCAGTTCTTC
CDR3: CASSYTENEQFF

V: TRBV7-7
J: TRBJ1-5
size: NA
length: 18
D: TRBD1
DNA: TGTGCTAGCAGCGCCCTGGGCCCAGCCAGGGGGAGTAAACAGCCCCAGCATTTT
CDR3: CASSALGPARGSKQPQHF

V: TRBV9
J: TRBJ1-2
size: NA
length: 16
D: TRBD1
DNA: TGTGCCAGCAGCGCGGATAGGGACAGGGGTTCCTATGGCTACACCTTC
CDR3: CASSADRDRGSYGYTF

V: TRBV4-2
J: TRBJ2-3
size: NA
length: 17
D: NA
DNA: TGTGCCAGCAGCCAAGATCGTTGGGGAGAGGTGACAGATACGCAGTATTTT
CDR3: CASSQDRWGEVTDTQYF

V: TRBV27
J: TRBJ2-1
size: NA
length: 15
D: NA
DNA: TGTGCCAGCAGTTTAGGGGGGAGTCCCTACAATGAGCAGTTCTTC
CDR3: CASSLGGSPYNEQFF

V: TRBV7-2
J: TRBJ1-4
size: few
length: 14
D: NA
DNA: TGTGCCAGCAGTTTGGGCGGGGGTAATGAAAAACTGTTTTTT
CDR3: CASSLGGGNEKLFF

V: TRBV19
J: TRBJ1-5
size: NA
length: 13
D: NA
DNA: TGTGCCAGTAGTATGATGTTGCGCCAGCCCCAGCATTTT
CDR3: CASSMMLRQPQHF

V: TRBV11-2
J: TRBJ2-5
size: NA
length: 12
D: NA
DNA: TGTGCCAGCAACAAGGGGGAAGAGACCCAGTACTTC
CDR3: CASNKGEETQYF

V: TRBV28
J: TRBJ2-5
size: NA
length: 16
D: TRBD2
DNA: TGTGCCAGCAGCCTCTTAGGGCTAGCGGGAACCGGGACCCAGTACTTC
CDR3: CASSLLGLAGTGTQYF

V: TRBV27
J: TRBJ1-5
size: NA
length: 15
D: TRBD1
DNA: TGTGCCAGCAGTTTAGGACAGGGCAGCAATCAGCCCCAGCATTTT
CDR3: CASSLGQGSNQPQHF

V: TRBV29-1
J: TRBJ2-1
size: few
length: 16
D: TRBD2
DNA: TGCAGCGTTGAAGGCGGATCTAGCGGAGCCTACAATGAGCAGTTCTTC
CDR3: CSVEGGSSGAYNEQFF

V: TRBV13
J: TRBJ2-1
size: NA
length: 15
D: TRBD1
DNA: TGTGCCAGCAGCTCGAGGGACAGCTCCTACAATGAGCAGTTCTTC
CDR3: CASSSRDSSYNEQFF

V: TRBV5-4
J: TRBJ1-2
size: NA
length: 15
D: NA
DNA: TGTGCCAGCAGAAGTGACCTAGGAGCGGTGGGTGGCTACACCTTC
CDR3: CASRSDLGAVGGYTF

V: TRBV9
J: TRBJ2-2
size: NA
length: 16
D: NA
DNA: TGTGCCAGCAGCGTTTTGGGACTTGCTAACACCGGGGAGCTGTTTTTT
CDR3: CASSVLGLANTGELFF

V: TRBV7-2
J: TRBJ1-2
size: NA
length: 11
D: NA
DNA: TGTGCCAGCAGCTTGATGAGTGGCTACACCTTC
CDR3: CASSLMSGYTF

V: TRBV7-6
J: TRBJ2-1
size: NA
length: 14
D: TRBD2
DNA: TGTGCCAGCAGCTGGACTAGCGGACCCAATGAGCAGTTCTTC
CDR3: CASSWTSGPNEQFF

V: TRBV14
J: TRBJ1-4
size: NA
length: 15
D: NA
DNA: TGTGCCAGCAGCCAAGGGGGCCTAAATAATGAAAAACTGTTTTTT
CDR3: CASSQGGLNNEKLFF

V: TRBV7-9
J: TRBJ2-1
size: NA
length: 16
D: TRBD1
DNA: TGTGCCAGCAGCGGGAATCGGGACAGCCTTTACAATGAGCAGTTCTTC
CDR3: CASSGNRDSLYNEQFF

V: TRBV6-4
J: TRBJ2-1
size: NA
length: 17
D: TRBD2
DNA: TGTGCCAGCAGTGACTTCCCGGGGACTAGCGGTCTCAATGAGCAGTTCTTC
CDR3: CASSDFPGTSGLNEQFF

V: TRBV7-9
J: TRBJ2-7
size: NA
length: 14
D: NA
DNA: TGTGCCAGCAGCCTCCCTAGAATCCCCTACGAGCAGTACTTC
CDR3: CASSLPRIPYEQYF

V: TRBV2
J: TRBJ1-1
size: NA
length: 15
D: TRBD1
DNA: TGTGCCAGCAGTTATCAGGGGGGACGGGTAACTGAAGCTTTCTTT
CDR3: CASSYQGGRVTEAFF

V: TRBV18
J: TRBJ2-7
size: NA
length: 14
D: TRBD1
DNA: TGTGCCAGCTCTGGGACAGGACACCCCTACGAGCAGTACTTC
CDR3: CASSGTGHPYEQYF

V: TRBV13
J: TRBJ2-1
size: NA
length: 13
D: NA
DNA: TGTGCCAGCAGTCCTAGCTCCTACAATGAGCAGTTCTTC
CDR3: CASSPSSYNEQFF

V: TRBV6-4
J: TRBJ1-1
size: NA
length: 10
D: NA
DNA: TGTGCCACCCGTCCCCCTGAAGCTTTCTTT
CDR3: CATRPPEAFF

V: TRBV5-4
J: TRBJ2-2
size: NA
length: 15
D: TRBD2
DNA: TGTGCCAGCAGCTTATATAGCGGGGACTTGGGGGAGCTGTTTTTT
CDR3: CASSLYSGDLGELFF

V: TRBV28
J: TRBJ2-5
size: NA
length: 13
D: NA
DNA: TGTGCCAGCAGACTTGGAAGACCAGGCACCCAGTACTTC
CDR3: CASRLGRPGTQYF

V: TRBV9
J: TRBJ2-5
size: NA
length: 16
D: TRBD2
DNA: TGTGCCAGCAGCGTAGGGGGCGGGAGGGCCGGGGAGACCCAGTACTTC
CDR3: CASSVGGGRAGETQYF

V: TRBV5-4
J: TRBJ1-1
size: NA
length: 12
D: NA
DNA: TGTGCCAGCAGCTTCGGGGGCACTGAAGCTTTCTTT
CDR3: CASSFGGTEAFF

V: TRBV9
J: TRBJ2-3
size: NA
length: 15
D: TRBD2
DNA: TGTGCCAGCAGCGTAGTAGCGGGAGGGGGAGATACGCAGTATTTT
CDR3: CASSVVAGGGDTQYF

V: TRBV29-1
J: TRBJ2-7
size: NA
length: 15
D: NA
DNA: TGCAGCGTTGATTTCGTGGGAGGCCACTCCTACGAGCAGTACTTC
CDR3: CSVDFVGGHSYEQYF

V: TRBV15
J: TRBJ2-3
size: once
length: 13
D: NA
DNA: TGTGCCACCAGCAGAGATCGGGCAGATACGCAGTATTTT
CDR3: CATSRDRADTQYF

V: TRBV28
J: TRBJ2-7
size: NA
length: 13
D: TRBD1
DNA: TGTGCCAGCAGTTTGGGACAGGTTTACGAGCAGTACTTC
CDR3: CASSLGQVYEQYF

V: TRBV6-5
J: TRBJ1-2
size: NA
length: 13
D: NA
DNA: TGTGCCAGCAGCACGACAGTTGCCTATGGCTACACCTTC
CDR3: CASSTTVAYGYTF

V: TRBV30
J: TRBJ2-7
size: NA
length: 12
D: NA
DNA: TGTGCCTGGAGACAAGAATCCTACGAGCAGTACTTC
CDR3: CAWRQESYEQYF

V: TRBV9
J: TRBJ1-2
size: NA
length: 15
D: TRBD1
DNA: TGTGCCAGCAGCGTAAACCTGGGACAGGCGTATGGCTACACCTTC
CDR3: CASSVNLGQAYGYTF

V: TRBV11-1
J: TRBJ2-3
size: NA
length: 13
D: NA
DNA: TGTGCCAGCAGCTTCGGTTTCACAGATACGCAGTATTTT
CDR3: CASSFGFTDTQYF

V: TRBV4-3
J: TRBJ2-7
size: few
length: 14
D: NA
DNA: TGCGCCAGCAGCCAAACACCTACTACCTACGAGCAGTACTTC
CDR3: CASSQTPTTYEQYF

V: TRBV27
J: TRBJ2-7
size: NA
length: 15
D: TRBD1
DNA: TGTGCCAGCAGTTTCTCAGAGACAGGGACATACGAGCAGTACTTC
CDR3: CASSFSETGTYEQYF